This T cell receptor (beta chain) comes out of a study of T cell responses to AZD1222 COVID-19 vaccine (dated by TCRdb to about 2021). Some background on the complete study: A total of 233 trial participants underwent TCR sequencing, of whom about 210 had received two doses of AZD1222 and about 25 had received two doses of the MenACWY control vaccine. Trial participants were enrolled by age into subgroups of 18-55, 56-69 and 70-plus years, and approximately 150, 30 and 60 TCR-sequenced participants, respectively, were included in these subgroups. Broader findings and caveats from the paper: The whole spike protein was spanned by vaccine-associated CD4 TCRs, and dominant responses were seen in regions 160-218 and 743-854. In the small 56-69-year group, the increase in depth fell short of significance, most likely because of low power. Epitopes outside the regions mutated in the B.1.351 and B.1.1.7 variants were reportedly recognized by nearly half of the unique spike-specific TCRs. Conclusions about previously exposed vaccinees are limited because only six or seven AZD1222 recipients were SARS-CoV-2 seropositive at baseline. A significant rise in spike-specific TCR breadth and depth was observed after two AZD1222 doses relative to day 0 and relative to MenACWY recipients. Because no day 14 peak-response samples were available, repertoires were characterized only after the peak T cell response. Most participants were white British and females outnumbered males, and the authors suggested that clonal diversity may have been underestimated.

The CDR3 regions of human TCRbeta chains were subjected to immunosequencing. The study's processing was this. TCRs in the repertoires were compared against a reference library of SARS-CoV-2-specific TCRs that had been generated with the MIRA antigen-specificity platform. Breadth was defined as the fraction of unique TCRs that were SARS-CoV-2-associated, and depth was defined as the fraction of total T cells that were SARS-CoV-2-associated. Each spike-specific TCR was assigned to its reactive spike region and to a CD4 or CD8 class using the MIRA data. Log10-transformed breadth and depth values were compared by one-way ANOVA with Sidak's multiple comparisons tests. As stored in TCRdb, this immuneACCESS dataset retains in-frame rearrangements with V and J assigned. A fraction of the clones does not appear; measured against another copy, unresolved V genes explain less than half of the discrepancy, and the remainder lacks a known reason. V and J calls and clone size are as listed in that table; D and trimming were resolved from the DNA. Within this sample are roughly 72,000 clones, with approximately 88% of them counted one time only. Of the sample, about 9% falls within the top ten clones.

This clone has more than one count but fewer than ten. Its binding antigen is unknown. One base away there is no much larger clone; base qualities are not given. The CDR3 measures 14 amino acids from cysteine to phenylalanine. The read is trimmed to its CDR3 DNA, 42 bases read in frame from base 1. CDR1 and CDR2, per the germline V gene, are SNHLY and FYNNEI. Clipping removes 7 bases from V and 4 bases from J, with 9 as the unmatched junction base count. The sample's time point, from its label and the paper: about 28 days (+/-7) after the second vaccine dose. Sample treatment or condition, as interpreted from the label and publication: meningococcal conjugate vaccine given as trial control. Vaccinee samples came from UK trials COV001 and COV002, including a single-blind randomized controlled phase 2/3 trial of AZD1222 (ChAdOx1 nCoV-19) in healthy adults. For TCRbeta chain sequencing, PBMC samples from trial participants were taken at day 0 and at day 28 after the second dose.

The chain is made from TRBV2 and TRBJ2-7; 8 junctional bases match TRBD1. This clonotype originated in an adult who received the MenACWY meningococcal vaccine as a control. The sample in question was peripheral blood, obtained 28 days after the second dose of the MenACWY control vaccine. The CDR3 in this case is CASKPVTGGYEQYF. The nucleotides read TGTGCCAGCAAGCCGGTTACAGGGGGATACGAGCAGTACTTC.